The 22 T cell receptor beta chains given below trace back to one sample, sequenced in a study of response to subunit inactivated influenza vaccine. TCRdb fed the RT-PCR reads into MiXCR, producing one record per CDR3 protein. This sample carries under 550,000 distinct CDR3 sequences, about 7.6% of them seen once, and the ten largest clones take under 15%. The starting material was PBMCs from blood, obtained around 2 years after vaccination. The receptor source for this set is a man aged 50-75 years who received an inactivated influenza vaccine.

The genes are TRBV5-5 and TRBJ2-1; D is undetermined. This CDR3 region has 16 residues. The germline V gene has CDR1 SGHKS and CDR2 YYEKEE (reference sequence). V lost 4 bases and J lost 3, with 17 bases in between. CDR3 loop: CASSLRPERNYNEQFF. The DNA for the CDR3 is TGTGCCAGCAGCCTTAGACCTGAACGGAACTACAATGAGCAGTTCTTC.

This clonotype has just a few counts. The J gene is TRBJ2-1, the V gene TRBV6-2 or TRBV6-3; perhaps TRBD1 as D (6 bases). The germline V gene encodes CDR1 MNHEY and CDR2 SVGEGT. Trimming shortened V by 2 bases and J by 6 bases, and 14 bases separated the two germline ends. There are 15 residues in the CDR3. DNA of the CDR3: TGTGCCAGCAGTTACCCGCAGGGGAGAAGCAATGAGCAGTTCTTC. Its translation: CASSYPQGRSNEQFF.

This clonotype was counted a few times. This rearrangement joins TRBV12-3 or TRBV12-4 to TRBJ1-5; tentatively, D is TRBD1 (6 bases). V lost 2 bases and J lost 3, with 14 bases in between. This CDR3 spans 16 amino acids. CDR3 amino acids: CASSLFGGRDNQPQHF. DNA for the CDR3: TGTGCCAGCAGTTTATTCGGGGGGCGCGACAATCAGCCCCAGCATTTT.

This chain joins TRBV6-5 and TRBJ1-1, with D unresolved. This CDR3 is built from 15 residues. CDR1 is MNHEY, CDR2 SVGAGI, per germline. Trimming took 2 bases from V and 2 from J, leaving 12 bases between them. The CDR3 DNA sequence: TGTGCCAGCAGTTACGCGAGGACGGTTAACACTGAAGCTTTCTTT. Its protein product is CASSYARTVNTEAFF.

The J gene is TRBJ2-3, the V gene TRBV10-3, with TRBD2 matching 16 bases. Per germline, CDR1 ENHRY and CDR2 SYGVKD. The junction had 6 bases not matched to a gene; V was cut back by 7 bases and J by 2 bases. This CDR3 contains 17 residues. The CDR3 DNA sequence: TGTGCCATCATGGCGGGACTAGCGGGAGGGGTCACAGATACGCAGTATTTT. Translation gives CAIMAGLAGGVTDTQYF.

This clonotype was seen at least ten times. The CDR3 DNA follows: TGTGCCATCACAGGACAGGGAGAAAGGAATGAGCAGTTCTTC. This gives the protein CAITGQGERNEQFF. The chain uses TRBV10-3 and TRBJ2-1; TRBD1 matches at 8 bases. Looked up from germline, CDR1 is ENHRY and CDR2 is SYGVKD. V gave up 7 bases and J gave up 7 bases; unmatched junction bases: 9. The CDR3 covers 14 residues.

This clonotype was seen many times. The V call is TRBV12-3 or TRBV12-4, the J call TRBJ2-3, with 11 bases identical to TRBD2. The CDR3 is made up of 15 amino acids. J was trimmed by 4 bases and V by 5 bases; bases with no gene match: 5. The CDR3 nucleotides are TGTGCCAGCAGTCTGACTAGCGGGGTGGCAGATACGCAGTATTTT. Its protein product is CASSLTSGVADTQYF.

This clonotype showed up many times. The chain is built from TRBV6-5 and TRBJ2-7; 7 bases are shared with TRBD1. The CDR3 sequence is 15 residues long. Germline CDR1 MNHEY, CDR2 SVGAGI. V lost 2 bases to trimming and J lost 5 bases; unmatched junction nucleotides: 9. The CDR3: CASSYPDRVRNEQYF. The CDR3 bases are TGTGCCAGCAGTTACCCAGACAGGGTAAGAAACGAGCAGTACTTC.

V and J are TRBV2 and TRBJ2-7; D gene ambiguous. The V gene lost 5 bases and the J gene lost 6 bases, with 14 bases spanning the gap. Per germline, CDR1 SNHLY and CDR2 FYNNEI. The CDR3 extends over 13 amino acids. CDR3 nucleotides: TGTGCCAGCAGTCCGACAAGGATCATCGAGCAGTACTTC. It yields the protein CASSPTRIIEQYF.

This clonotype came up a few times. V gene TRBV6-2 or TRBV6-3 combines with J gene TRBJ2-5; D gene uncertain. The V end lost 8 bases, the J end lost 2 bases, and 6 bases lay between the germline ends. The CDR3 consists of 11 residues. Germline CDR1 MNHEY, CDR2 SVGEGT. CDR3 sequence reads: CASLGQETQYF. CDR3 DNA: TGTGCCAGCCTCGGTCAAGAGACCCAGTACTTC.

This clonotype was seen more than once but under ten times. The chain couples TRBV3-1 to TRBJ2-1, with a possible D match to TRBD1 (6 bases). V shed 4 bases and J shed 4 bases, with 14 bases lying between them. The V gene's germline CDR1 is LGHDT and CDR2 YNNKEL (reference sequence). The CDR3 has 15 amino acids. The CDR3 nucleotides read TGTGCCAGCAGCCCTAGGGGGAGTAGGTACAATGAGCAGTTCTTC. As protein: CASSPRGSRYNEQFF.

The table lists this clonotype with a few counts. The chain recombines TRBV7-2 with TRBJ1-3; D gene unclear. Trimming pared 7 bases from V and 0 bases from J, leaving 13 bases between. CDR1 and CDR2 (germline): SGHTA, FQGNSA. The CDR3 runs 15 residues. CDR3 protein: CASNEPGHSGNTIYF. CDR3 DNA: TGTGCCAGCAACGAACCGGGCCACTCTGGAAACACCATATATTTT.

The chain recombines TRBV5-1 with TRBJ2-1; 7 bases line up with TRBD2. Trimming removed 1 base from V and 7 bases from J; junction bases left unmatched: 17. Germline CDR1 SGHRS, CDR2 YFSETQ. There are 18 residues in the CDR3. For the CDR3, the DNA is TGCGCCAGCAGCTTGTTACTGGCCAGCGGGGATGGCTATAATGAGCAGTTCTTC. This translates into CASSLLLASGDGYNEQFF. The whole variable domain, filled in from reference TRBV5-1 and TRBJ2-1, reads KAGVTQTPRYLIKTRGQQVTLSCSPISGHRSVSWYQQTPGQGLQFLFEYFSETQRNKGNFPGRFSGRQFSNSRSEMNVSTLELGDSALYLCASSLLLASGDGYNEQFFGPGTRLTVL.

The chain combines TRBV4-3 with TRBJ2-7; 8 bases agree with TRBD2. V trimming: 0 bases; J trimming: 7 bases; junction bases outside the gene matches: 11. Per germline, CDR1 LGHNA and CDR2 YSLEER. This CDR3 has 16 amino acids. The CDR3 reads CASSQDIGAGEGEQYF. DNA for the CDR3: TGCGCCAGCAGCCAAGATATTGGAGCGGGAGAGGGTGAGCAGTACTTC.

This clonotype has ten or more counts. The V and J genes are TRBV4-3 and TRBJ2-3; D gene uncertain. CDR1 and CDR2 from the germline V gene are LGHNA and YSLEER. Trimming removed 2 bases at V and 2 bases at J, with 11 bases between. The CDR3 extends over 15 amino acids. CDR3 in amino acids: CASSQRGSPTDTQYF. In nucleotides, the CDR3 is TGCGCCAGCAGCCAAAGAGGCAGCCCCACAGATACGCAGTATTTT.

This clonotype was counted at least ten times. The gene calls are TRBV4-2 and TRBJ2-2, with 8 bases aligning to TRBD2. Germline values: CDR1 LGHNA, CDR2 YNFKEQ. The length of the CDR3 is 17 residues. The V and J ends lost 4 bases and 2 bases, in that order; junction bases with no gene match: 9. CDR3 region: CASSPAGALFNTGELFF. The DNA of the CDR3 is TGTGCCAGCAGCCCAGCGGGGGCCTTATTCAACACCGGGGAGCTGTTTTTT.

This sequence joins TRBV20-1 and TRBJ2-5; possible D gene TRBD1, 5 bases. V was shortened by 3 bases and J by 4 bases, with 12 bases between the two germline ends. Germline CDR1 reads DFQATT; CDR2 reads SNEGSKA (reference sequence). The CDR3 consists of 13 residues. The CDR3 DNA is TGCAGTGCTAGCCGGACAACGGGAGAGACCCAGTACTTC. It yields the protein CSASRTTGETQYF.

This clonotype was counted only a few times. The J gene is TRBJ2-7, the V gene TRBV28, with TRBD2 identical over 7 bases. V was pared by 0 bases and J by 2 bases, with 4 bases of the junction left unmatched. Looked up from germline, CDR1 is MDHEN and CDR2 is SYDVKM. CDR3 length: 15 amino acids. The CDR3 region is CASSLWASGTYEQYF. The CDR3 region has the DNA TGTGCCAGCAGTTTATGGGCTAGCGGCACCTACGAGCAGTACTTC.

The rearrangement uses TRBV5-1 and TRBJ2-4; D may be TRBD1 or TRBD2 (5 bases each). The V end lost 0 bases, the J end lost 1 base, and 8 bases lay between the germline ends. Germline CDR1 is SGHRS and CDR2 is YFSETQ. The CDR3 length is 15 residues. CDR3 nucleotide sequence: TGCGCCAGCAGCTTGGGAGGGGCGGCCAAAAACATTCAGTACTTC. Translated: CASSLGGAAKNIQYF.

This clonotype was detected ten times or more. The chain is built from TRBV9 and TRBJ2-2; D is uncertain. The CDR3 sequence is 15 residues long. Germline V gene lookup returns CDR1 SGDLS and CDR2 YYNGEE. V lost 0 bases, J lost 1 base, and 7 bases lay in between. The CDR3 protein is CASSVAVGNTGELFF. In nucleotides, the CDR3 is TGTGCCAGCAGCGTAGCGGTGGGGAACACCGGGGAGCTGTTTTTT.

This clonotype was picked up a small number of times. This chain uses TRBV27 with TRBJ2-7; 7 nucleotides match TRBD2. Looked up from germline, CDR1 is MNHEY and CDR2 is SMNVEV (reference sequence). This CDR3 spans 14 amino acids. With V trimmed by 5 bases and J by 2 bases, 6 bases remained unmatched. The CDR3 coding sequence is TGTGCCAGCAGTACGGCTAGCGGCCCCTACGAGCAGTACTTC. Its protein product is CASSTASGPYEQYF.

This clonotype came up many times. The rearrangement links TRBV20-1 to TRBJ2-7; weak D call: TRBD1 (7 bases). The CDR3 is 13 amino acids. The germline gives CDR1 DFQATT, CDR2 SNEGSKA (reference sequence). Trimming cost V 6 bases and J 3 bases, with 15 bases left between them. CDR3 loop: CSAFRGTGYEQYF. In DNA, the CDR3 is TGCAGTGCCTTCAGGGGGACTGGCTACGAGCAGTACTTC.